This section outlines one T cell receptor (beta chain) sequence together with its context. The antigen remains undetermined. Repertoires were generated with immunoSEQ multiplex PCR, while TCRdb's copy carries only in-frame clones and drops some. The sample records about 140,000 clones, over 90% being singletons. This CDR3 has 15 residues. The trim removed 0 bases at V and 1 base at J, leaving 3 bases unmatched. The germline gives CDR1 SGHDT, CDR2 YYEEEE. The data originate from a study of CD4+ T cells in melanoma. Study findings and constraints: CD8+ T cell, macrophage and B cell function reportedly correlated with neoantigen-specific CD4+ T cells. Diverse differentiation states were reported for melanoma neoantigen-specific CD4+ T cells.

This chain links TRBV5-6 with TRBJ1-2; 7 bases match TRBD1. This receptor was identified in a human donor with melanoma. DNA for the CDR3: TGTGCCAGCAGCTTGGTGGGACAGCTTAACTATGGCTACACCTTC. Translation gives CASSLVGQLNYGYTF.